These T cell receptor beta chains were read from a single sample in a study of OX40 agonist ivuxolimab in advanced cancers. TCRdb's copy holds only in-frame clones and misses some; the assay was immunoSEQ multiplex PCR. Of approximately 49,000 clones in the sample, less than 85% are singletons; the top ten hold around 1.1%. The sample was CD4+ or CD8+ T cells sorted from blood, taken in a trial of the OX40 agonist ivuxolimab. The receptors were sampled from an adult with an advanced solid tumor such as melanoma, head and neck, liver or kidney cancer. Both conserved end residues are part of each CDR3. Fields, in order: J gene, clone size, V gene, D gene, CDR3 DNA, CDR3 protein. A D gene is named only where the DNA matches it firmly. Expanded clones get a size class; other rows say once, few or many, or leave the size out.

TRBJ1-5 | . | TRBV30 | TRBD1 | TGTGCCTGCCAACTCGAGACAGGGAGGAGCAATCAGCCCCAGCATTTT | CACQLETGRSNQPQHF
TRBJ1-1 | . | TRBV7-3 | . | TGTGCCAGCAGCCTTATGACGACCACTGAAGCTTTCTTT | CASSLMTTTEAFF
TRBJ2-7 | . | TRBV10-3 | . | TGTGCCATCAGGGGGGATCTCTACGAGCAGTACTTC | CAIRGDLYEQYF
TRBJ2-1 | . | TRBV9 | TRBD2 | TGTGCCAGCAGCGTGAGCATTCCGGGACTAGCGGGGTGGAGCTCCTACAATGAGCAGTTCTTC | CASSVSIPGLAGWSSYNEQFF
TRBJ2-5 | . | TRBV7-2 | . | TGTGCCAGCAGCTTAGTTGGGAATAGAGGGGAGACCCAGTACTTC | CASSLVGNRGETQYF
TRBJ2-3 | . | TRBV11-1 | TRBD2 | TGTGCCAGCAGCTTGGGACTAGCGGGTCTAAGCACAGATACGCAGTATTTT | CASSLGLAGLSTDTQYF
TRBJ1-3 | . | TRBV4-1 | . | TGCGCCAGCAGCCAAGGCCTCCCTCGCGGGGCTGGAAACACCATATATTTT | CASSQGLPRGAGNTIYF
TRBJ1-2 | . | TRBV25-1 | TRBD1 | TGTGCCAGCGGTAGGACAGGGGGAGCAGGCGGCTACACCTTC | CASGRTGGAGGYTF
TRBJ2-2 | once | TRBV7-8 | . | TGTGCCAGCAGCTTAGCGCGGGTGAACACCGGGGAGCTGTTTTTT | CASSLARVNTGELFF
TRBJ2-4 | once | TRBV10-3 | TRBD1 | TGTGCCATCAGCCTCGGACAGGGGGCAACGGACATTCAGTACTTC | CAISLGQGATDIQYF
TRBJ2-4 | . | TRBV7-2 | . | TGTGCCAGCAGCTTAGCGGAAGGGGTTCAGTACTTC | CASSLAEGVQYF
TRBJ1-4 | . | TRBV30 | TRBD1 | TGTGCCTGGAGTGTGGGAGTTTGGACAGGAACTAATGAAAAACTGTTTTTT | CAWSVGVWTGTNEKLFF
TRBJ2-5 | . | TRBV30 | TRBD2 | TGTGCCTGGGGATGGGAGGGGGAGACCCAGTACTTC | CAWGWEGETQYF
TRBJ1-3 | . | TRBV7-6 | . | TGTGCCAGCAGCCCCCGGTGGAGGGTATCTGGAAACACCATATATTTT | CASSPRWRVSGNTIYF
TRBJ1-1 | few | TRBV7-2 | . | TGTGCCAGCAGCCTATCTCTCCGGACTGAAGCTTTCTTT | CASSLSLRTEAFF
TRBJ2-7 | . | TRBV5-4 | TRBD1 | TGTGCCAGCAGCCACGCACTTACCGGGACAGGGGTTCGCTACGAGCAGTACTTC | CASSHALTGTGVRYEQYF
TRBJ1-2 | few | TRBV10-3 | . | TGTGCCATCAGGCAACAGGGAATGAACTATGGCTACACCTTC | CAIRQQGMNYGYTF
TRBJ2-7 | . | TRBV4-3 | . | TGCGCCAGCAGCCGATCGGTTGGGATCTACGAGCAGTACTTC | CASSRSVGIYEQYF
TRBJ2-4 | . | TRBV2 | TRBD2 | TGTGCCAGCAGGGAGACTAGCGGGAGGGCCCGAGCCAAAAACATTCAGTACTTC | CASRETSGRARAKNIQYF
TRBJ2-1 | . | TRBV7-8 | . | TGTGCCAGCAGCTTAGGTGAGCAGCAGTTCTTC | CASSLGEQQFF
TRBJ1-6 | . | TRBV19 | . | TGTGCCAGTAGTTACGGACATTCTAATTCACCCCTCCACTTT | CASSYGHSNSPLHF
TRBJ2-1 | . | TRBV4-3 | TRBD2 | TGCGCCAGCAGCCAGTTACTAGCGGGAGGGGTCAATGAGCAGTTCTTC | CASSQLLAGGVNEQFF
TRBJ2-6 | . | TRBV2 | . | TGTGCCAGCGGCGTCTCTGGGGCCAACGTCCTGACTTTC | CASGVSGANVLTF
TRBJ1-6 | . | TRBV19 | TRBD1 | TGTGCCAGTACCCAACAGGGGGCGGATAATTCACCCCTCCACTTT | CASTQQGADNSPLHF
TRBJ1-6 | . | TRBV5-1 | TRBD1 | TGCGCCAGCAGCTTGGTACCAGGGGGCTCCTATAATTCACCCCTCCACTTT | CASSLVPGGSYNSPLHF
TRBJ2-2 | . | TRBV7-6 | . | TGTGCCAGCAGCATTACAGCGAACACCGGGGAGCTGTTTTTT | CASSITANTGELFF
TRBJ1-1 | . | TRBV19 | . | TGTGCCAGTAGTATAGAGGGTTCTCTTAACACTGAAGCTTTCTTT | CASSIEGSLNTEAFF
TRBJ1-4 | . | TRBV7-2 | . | TGTGCCAGCAGCTTAGGGCCAGGGAATGAAAAACTGTTTTTT | CASSLGPGNEKLFF
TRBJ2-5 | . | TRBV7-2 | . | TGTGCCAGCGACGGCCCCGGAGCGACCCTTGCTAGGGGAGAGACCCAGTACTTC | CASDGPGATLARGETQYF
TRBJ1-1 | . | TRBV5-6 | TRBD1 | TGTGCCAGCAGCTTATTTAGCAGGGGGAGGCCTGAAGCTTTCTTT | CASSLFSRGRPEAFF
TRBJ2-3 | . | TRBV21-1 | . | TGTGCCAGCAGCAAATTACGGCTAGCCGGCTTGAGCACAGATACGCAGTATTTT | CASSKLRLAGLSTDTQYF
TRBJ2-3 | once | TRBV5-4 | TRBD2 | TGTGCCAGCAGCTTGTCGGCGGGAGGAACAGATACGCAGTATTTT | CASSLSAGGTDTQYF
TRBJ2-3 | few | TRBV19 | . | TGTGCCAGTAAGGCGGGGAACGCAGATACGCAGTATTTT | CASKAGNADTQYF
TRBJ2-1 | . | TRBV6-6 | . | TGTGCCAGCAGTCCCCAACAGGTCAGGATCAGGGAGCAGTTCTTC | CASSPQQVRIREQFF
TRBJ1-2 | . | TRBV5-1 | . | TGCGCCAGCAGACCCGCGGGGTCCGTGGGAGGCTACACCTTC | CASRPAGSVGGYTF
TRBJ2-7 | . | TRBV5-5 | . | TGTGCCAGCGGCACGGGACTCAGCTCCTACGAGCAGTACTTC | CASGTGLSSYEQYF
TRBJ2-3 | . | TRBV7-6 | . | TGTGCCAGCAGCCGGGACTCACCCTTCACAGATACGCAGTATTTT | CASSRDSPFTDTQYF
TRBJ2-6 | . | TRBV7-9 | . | TGTGCCAGCACCAGAGGGATCTCTGGGGCCAACGTCCTGACTTTC | CASTRGISGANVLTF
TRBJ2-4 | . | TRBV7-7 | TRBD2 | TGTGCTAGCAGCCCGCCGGGACTAGCGGGGGGATTAACCAAAAACATTCAGTACTTC | CASSPPGLAGGLTKNIQYF
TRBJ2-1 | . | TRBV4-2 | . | TGTGCCAGCAGCCAAGTTGGTGGCGGGACGAGCTCCTACAATGAGCAGTTCTTC | CASSQVGGGTSSYNEQFF
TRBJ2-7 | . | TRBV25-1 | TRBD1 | TGTGCCAGCAGTGAAGTAGGGGGCCTTGGATACTTC | CASSEVGGLGYF
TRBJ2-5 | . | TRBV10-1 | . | TGCGCCAGCAGTGCCCTAGGGGTAGTGGGAGAGACCCAGTACTTC | CASSALGVVGETQYF
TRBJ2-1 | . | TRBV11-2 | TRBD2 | TGTGCCAGCAGCTTAGTCCGACTAGCGGGGGGCTCCTACAAGGAGCAGTTCTTC | CASSLVRLAGGSYKEQFF
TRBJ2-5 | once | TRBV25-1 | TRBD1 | TGTGCCAGCAGTGGGTCTACAGGGGGTACGGAGACCCAGTACTTC | CASSGSTGGTETQYF
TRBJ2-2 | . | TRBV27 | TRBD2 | TGTGCCAGCAGTTCCCGACTAGCGGGAGGGCCAGCGAACACCGGGGAGCTGTTTTTT | CASSSRLAGGPANTGELFF
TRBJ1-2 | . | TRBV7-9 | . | TGTGCCAGCAGCCCCCCGAATTTCGAGGGGTTTGCATATGGCTACACCTTC | CASSPPNFEGFAYGYTF